This entry lists 28 T cell receptor beta chains sequenced from one sample in a study of T-cell reconstitution after alpha-beta-depleted transplantation in children. The library targeted TCRbeta and was prepared with unique molecular identifiers. From the PCR reads, TCRdb called clonotypes with MiXCR, one entry per CDR3 protein. The table lists approximately 1,000,000 distinct CDR3 sequences, about 26% of them singletons, with under 30% in the top ten. Sequencing was performed on PBMCs, mostly from graft donor cells, taken 360 days after TCRalphabeta/CD19-depleted stem cell transplant. The receptors shown here come from a boy in the first two years of life who had a stem cell transplant for SCID, so the T cells may come from the graft donor.

The CDR3 here is CASSAGLAASYEQYF. The CDR3 DNA follows: TGCGCCAGCAGCGCGGGACTAGCGGCCTCCTACGAGCAGTACTTC. V usage is TRBV5-1 and J usage is TRBJ2-7; 11 bases fit TRBD2. The CDR3 extends over 15 amino acids. CDR1 SGHRS and CDR2 YFSETQ come from the germline V gene. After removal of 4 bases from V and 0 bases from J, the junction contained 3 bases not matched to a gene.

The sample holds many counts of this clonotype. The chain combines TRBV5-1 with TRBJ2-1; D is undetermined. Germline CDR1 SGHRS, CDR2 YFSETQ. This CDR3 comprises 15 residues. V gave up 0 bases and J gave up 3 bases, with 10 bases separating them. The CDR3 sequence: CASSLAGLDYNEQFF. In nucleotides, the CDR3 is TGCGCCAGCAGCTTGGCTGGTCTAGACTACAATGAGCAGTTCTTC. Based on the CDR3 plus reference TRBV5-1 and TRBJ2-1, the full variable domain is KAGVTQTPRYLIKTRGQQVTLSCSPISGHRSVSWYQQTPGQGLQFLFEYFSETQRNKGNFPGRFSGRQFSNSRSEMNVSTLELGDSALYLCASSLAGLDYNEQFFGPGTRLTVL.

This clonotype has ten or more counts. The V gene is TRBV7-9, the J gene TRBJ2-3; D gene uncertain. This CDR3 comprises 15 residues. Germline assignment: CDR1 SEHNR and CDR2 FQNEAQ (reference sequence). Trimming took 6 bases from V and 4 from J, leaving 17 bases between them. The CDR3 is CASRPRFPSADTQYF. In DNA, the CDR3 is TGTGCCAGCAGACCCCGGTTCCCCTCGGCAGATACGCAGTATTTT.

This clonotype occurred a few times. Here the CDR3 reads CSALLSGRSTDTQYF. Written as DNA, the CDR3 is TGCAGTGCCCTCCTTAGCGGCCGGAGCACAGATACGCAGTATTTT. The chain joins TRBV20-1 to TRBJ2-3; D is perhaps TRBD2 (6 bases). There are 15 residues in the CDR3. From germline, CDR1 is DFQATT and CDR2 SNEGSKA (reference sequence). Trimming shortened V by 6 bases and J by 0 bases, and 16 bases separated the two germline ends.

In its sample, this clonotype was seen a few times. The genes are TRBV4-2 and TRBJ2-3, with TRBD2 identical over 8 bases. Germline CDR1 LGHNA, CDR2 YNFKEQ. J gave up 2 bases and V 3 bases, and 4 bases lay outside the gene matches. This CDR3 comprises 15 residues. Here the CDR3 DNA reads TGTGCCAGCAGCCAGGGAGCGGGGGACACAGATACGCAGTATTTT. The encoded protein is CASSQGAGDTDTQYF.

Only a few counts were recorded for this clonotype. J is TRBJ2-3 and V is TRBV5-6, with D tentatively TRBD1 (6 bases). Per the germline V gene, CDR1 is SGHDT and CDR2 is YYEEEE. V was trimmed by 4 bases and J by 2 bases, leaving 20 bases between them. CDR3 length: 17 residues. The CDR3 reads CASSPGPTGYFTDTQYF. In nucleotides, the CDR3 is TGTGCCAGCAGCCCGGGCCCTACAGGGTACTTCACAGATACGCAGTATTTT.

The chain has TRBV4-1 and TRBJ2-7; no clear D gene. Germline V CDR1 and CDR2: MGHRA, YSYEKL. V lost 0 bases, J lost 2 bases, and 5 bases lay in between. The CDR3 contains 13 residues. The CDR3 coding sequence is TGCGCCAGCAGCCAAGAGACCCCCTACGAGCAGTACTTC. It is translated as CASSQETPYEQYF.

This clonotype has only a few counts. This sequence joins TRBV2 and TRBJ2-1; D may be TRBD1 or TRBD2 (6 bases each). The CDR3 is 15 residues long. Germline V gene lookup returns CDR1 SNHLY and CDR2 FYNNEI. V lost 6 bases to trimming and J lost 4 bases, with 16 bases between them. In DNA form, the CDR3 reads TGTGCCAGCAGCCAAGCCAGGGGAGGTTACAATGAGCAGTTCTTC. Its protein product is CASSQARGGYNEQFF.

DNA for the CDR3: TGCAGTGCTAGCGGGGGGCGCGCCTGGCCACGGGCTTTCTTT. Translated, it gives CSASGGRAWPRAFF. The chain is built from TRBV20-1 and TRBJ1-1; the D gene is possibly TRBD1 (6 bases). The CDR3 loop spans 14 amino acids. Germline assignment: CDR1 DFQATT and CDR2 SNEGSKA (reference sequence). Trimming removed 3 bases at V and 11 bases at J, with 22 bases between.

The V call is TRBV4-1, the J call TRBJ1-6; D is uncertain. The germline V gene has CDR1 MGHRA and CDR2 YSYEKL. The V gene lost 0 bases and the J gene lost 9 bases, with 12 bases spanning the gap. The CDR3 has 15 amino acids. CDR3 sequence (DNA): TGCGCCAGCAGCCAAGACCAGTTCATCGGTTCACCCCTCCACTTT. This translates into CASSQDQFIGSPLHF.

V and J are TRBV7-3 and TRBJ2-3; the match to TRBD2 covers 9 bases. CDR3 size: 16 residues. Germline V lookup: CDR1 SGHTA, CDR2 FQGTGA. Unmatched junction bases numbered 7, after V lost 1 base and J lost 5 bases. The CDR3 reads CASSLKTRAGGDTQYF. The CDR3 DNA reads as TGTGCCAGCAGCTTAAAAACTCGAGCGGGGGGAGATACGCAGTATTTT.

This clonotype occurred a few times. The V gene is TRBV20-1, the J gene TRBJ2-7; TRBD2 matches 8 bases. Germline V gene sequence: CDR1 DFQATT, CDR2 SNEGSKA (reference sequence). CDR3 size: 14 residues. Trimming cost V 5 bases and J 0 bases; bases outside gene matches: 6. The CDR3 loop is CSALQRGHSYEQYF. As DNA, the CDR3 is TGCAGTGCTCTTCAGCGGGGGCACTCCTACGAGCAGTACTTC.

This clonotype has only a few counts. The J gene is TRBJ2-2, the V gene TRBV5-1; 7 nucleotides line up with TRBD1. The trim removed 6 bases at V and 4 bases at J, leaving 18 bases unmatched. CDR1 is SGHRS and CDR2 is YFSETQ in the germline V gene. CDR3 length: 18 residues. CDR3 residues: CASTLSPGQARFTGELFF. DNA for the CDR3: TGCGCCAGCACCCTTTCCCCAGGACAGGCGCGGTTCACCGGGGAGCTGTTTTTT.

The V call is TRBV11-2, the J call TRBJ2-1, with a possible D match to TRBD1 (5 bases). Germline CDR1 and CDR2: SGHAT and FQNNGV. Deletions cut 2 bases from V and 8 bases from J, with 10 bases between. This CDR3 is built from 13 residues. CDR3: CASSLSPRDEQFF. The CDR3 DNA follows: TGTGCCAGCAGCTTAAGCCCCAGGGATGAGCAGTTCTTC.

This clonotype appeared once. The V gene is TRBV5-1, the J gene TRBJ2-1; the D gene is possibly TRBD1 (5 bases). Germline CDR1 reads SGHRS; CDR2 reads YFSETQ. CDR3 length: 15 residues. V dropped 7 bases and J dropped 0 bases, with 14 bases sitting between them. This CDR3 is CASRPTASSYNEQFF. CDR3 bases: TGCGCCAGCCGACCGACAGCCAGCTCCTACAATGAGCAGTTCTTC.

The chain couples TRBV29-1 to TRBJ2-5; D might be TRBD1 or TRBD2, each matching 5 bases. V shed 6 bases and J shed 2 bases, with 10 bases lying between them. The CDR3 is 12 amino acids. Per the germline V gene, CDR1 is SQVTM and CDR2 is ANQGSEA. CDR3 DNA: TGCAGCGTGGGGGACGCACAAGAGACCCAGTACTTC. This sequence encodes CSVGDAQETQYF.

This clonotype was observed many times. The chain carries TRBV10-3 and TRBJ1-1; D unclear. Germline V CDR1 and CDR2: ENHRY, SYGVKD. Trimming removed 6 bases from V and 0 bases from J, with 8 bases in between. The CDR3 contains 13 residues. In DNA form, the CDR3 reads TGTGCCATCAGGGTTGACTTGAACACTGAAGCTTTCTTT. It encodes CAIRVDLNTEAFF.

V usage is TRBV5-1 and J usage is TRBJ2-7; D call uncertain. This CDR3 contains 14 residues. The germline CDR1 and CDR2 sequences are SGHRS and YFSETQ. V dropped 0 bases and J dropped 2 bases, with 9 bases sitting between them. This CDR3 reads CASSLDRNAYEQYF. Here the CDR3 DNA reads TGCGCCAGCAGCTTGGACAGAAACGCCTACGAGCAGTACTTC.

This clonotype was seen repeatedly, ten times or more. V usage is TRBV29-1 and J usage is TRBJ2-1, with D perhaps TRBD1 (6 bases). The CDR3 runs to 13 residues. The germline CDR1 and CDR2 sequences are SQVTM and ANQGSEA. V shed 4 bases and J shed 2 bases, with 9 bases lying between them. The CDR3: CSVARGPYNEQFF. The CDR3 nucleotides read TGCAGCGTTGCCAGGGGCCCCTACAATGAGCAGTTCTTC.

The rearrangement uses TRBV6-5 and TRBJ2-5; unclear D gene. Germline assignment: CDR1 MNHEY and CDR2 SVGAGI. CDR3 length: 14 amino acids. Trimming stripped 11 bases from V and 4 bases from J, with 20 bases between. In DNA form, the CDR3 reads TGTGCCGCGCCCCCGGGTGGTCCGTTAGAGACCCAGTACTTC. This translates into CAAPPGGPLETQYF.

This clonotype was seen a handful of times. The V and J genes are TRBV28 and TRBJ2-1; weak D call: TRBD2 (6 bases). This CDR3 region has 17 residues. Germline V CDR1 and CDR2: MDHEN, SYDVKM. Trimming left V 4 bases short and J 1 base short, with 17 bases between. The CDR3 nucleotides read TGTGCCAGCAGTTCCCTAAGCGGGTATCGTTCCTACAATGAGCAGTTCTTC. It translates to CASSSLSGYRSYNEQFF.

As DNA, the CDR3 is TGTGCCAGCAGCCGGACAGGGGACTACAATGAGCAGTTCTTC. Its translation is CASSRTGDYNEQFF. V gene TRBV14 combines with J gene TRBJ2-1; 9 bases line up with TRBD1. The V gene end was trimmed by 4 bases and the J gene end by 3 bases; junction bases not matched to a gene: 1. In germline, CDR1 is SGHDN, CDR2 FVKESK. The CDR3 length is 14 residues.

This clonotype was seen a handful of times. The chain is built from TRBV5-1 and TRBJ2-7, with D possibly being TRBD2 (5 bases). The CDR3 extends over 15 amino acids. The V and J ends lost 4 bases and 6 bases respectively, with 20 bases between them. Germline V gene lookup returns CDR1 SGHRS and CDR2 YFSETQ. CDR3: CASSPLGVWPSEQYF. The CDR3 DNA reads TGCGCCAGCAGCCCCCTCGGGGTTTGGCCATCCGAGCAGTACTTC. Full variable domain (remainder filled in from reference TRBV5-1 and TRBJ2-7): KAGVTQTPRYLIKTRGQQVTLSCSPISGHRSVSWYQQTPGQGLQFLFEYFSETQRNKGNFPGRFSGRQFSNSRSEMNVSTLELGDSALYLCASSPLGVWPSEQYFGPGTRLTVT.

This clonotype was counted at least ten times. This chain uses TRBV20-1 with TRBJ2-2; perhaps TRBD2 as D (6 bases). This CDR3 is 13 amino acids long. Germline V CDR1 and CDR2: DFQATT, SNEGSKA (reference sequence). V gave up 1 base and J gave up 8 bases, with 11 bases separating them. The CDR3 DNA reads as TGCAGTGCTAGAGGGAGGGTCAGGGGGGAGCTGTTTTTT. Translating gives CSARGRVRGELFF.

Only a few counts were recorded for this clonotype. V usage is TRBV5-1 and J usage is TRBJ1-2; the match to TRBD1 covers 10 bases. CDR3 length: 14 residues. The V and J ends lost 3 bases and 7 bases, in that order; junction bases with no gene match: 6. Germline V gives CDR1 SGHRS, CDR2 YFSETQ. This chain's CDR3 is CASSWDRGRGGYTF. The CDR3 DNA reads as TGCGCCAGCAGCTGGGACAGGGGACGCGGTGGCTACACCTTC.

This clonotype was counted only a few times. V usage is TRBV29-1 and J usage is TRBJ2-4, with TRBD1 matching over 9 bases. The CDR3 extends over 15 amino acids. Germline loops: CDR1 SQVTM, CDR2 ANQGSEA. Germline trimming cut 4 bases from V and 2 bases from J; bases unmatched to any gene: 6. CDR3 DNA sequence: TGCAGCGTTGGCAACAGGGGGCTGTCCAAAAACATTCAGTACTTC. It specifies CSVGNRGLSKNIQYF. The whole variable domain, remainder taken from reference TRBV29-1 and TRBJ2-4, is SAVISQKPSRDICQRGTSLTIQCQVDSQVTMMFWYRQQPGQSLTLIATANQGSEATYESGFVIDKFPISRPNLTFSTLTVSNMSPEDSSIYLCSVGNRGLSKNIQYFGAGTRLSVL.

This clonotype was picked up a small number of times. The CDR3 loop reads CASSFPLGEQYF. Written as DNA, the CDR3 is TGCGCCAGCAGCTTTCCCCTCGGGGAGCAGTACTTC. The chain recombines TRBV5-1 with TRBJ2-7; D remains unclear. Trimming cost V 2 bases and J 7 bases, with 10 bases left between them. Germline CDR1 and CDR2: SGHRS and YFSETQ. The CDR3 is 12 amino acids.

J is TRBJ2-6 and V is TRBV6-2 or TRBV6-3; no clear D. From germline, CDR1 is MNHEY and CDR2 SVGEGT. This CDR3 is built from 15 residues. The V end was cut by 7 bases, the J end by 0 bases, with 10 bases between. The CDR3: CASKVSNSGANVLTF. CDR3 DNA: TGTGCCAGCAAAGTTAGTAACTCTGGGGCCAACGTCCTGACTTTC.